The 5 T cell receptor beta chains below come from one sample, sequenced in a study of PD-1 blockade in classical Hodgkin lymphoma. This sample's time point: cycle 4 day 1 (C4D1), after about 6 weeks of nivolumab. Relapse after autologous stem cell transplantation occurred in every patient, and brentuximab vedotin exposure varied. Clones were read by immunoSEQ multiplex PCR, and TCRdb kept only the in-frame ones, dropping some. The sample includes 28,000 or so clones, over 55% of them seen just once. The sequenced sample was peripheral blood mononuclear cells (PBMCs), obtained before the fourth cycle of nivolumab. These receptors originate from a human donor with classical Hodgkin lymphoma.

This chain joins TRBV5-6 and TRBJ1-2, with a possible D match to TRBD1 (5 bases). The V gene's germline CDR1 is SGHDT and CDR2 YYEEEE. V lost 2 bases, J lost 3 bases, and 11 bases lay in between. The CDR3 runs to 14 residues. CDR3 residues: CASSFRGTDYGYTF. The CDR3 region has the DNA TGTGCCAGCAGCTTTAGAGGGACGGACTATGGCTACACCTTC.

V gene TRBV5-1 combines with J gene TRBJ1-4; 8 nucleotides match TRBD1. V gave up 5 bases and J gave up 1 base; unmatched junction bases: 7. The CDR3 extends over 16 amino acids. Germline V CDR1 and CDR2: SGHRS, YFSETQ. The CDR3 coding sequence is TGCGCCAGCAGACCAGGACAGGGCGTAACTAATGAAAAACTGTTTTTT. It codes for CASRPGQGVTNEKLFF. Together with reference TRBV5-1 and TRBJ1-4, the CDR3 gives the full variable domain: KAGVTQTPRYLIKTRGQQVTLSCSPISGHRSVSWYQQTPGQGLQFLFEYFSETQRNKGNFPGRFSGRQFSNSRSEMNVSTLELGDSALYLCASRPGQGVTNEKLFFGSGTQLSVL.

By frequency in the sample, this clone is medium-sized. The chain couples TRBV10-3 to TRBJ1-2, with 9 bases aligning to TRBD1. The CDR3 consists of 15 residues. Unmatched junction bases numbered 4, after V lost 0 bases and J lost 5 bases. The germline gives CDR1 ENHRY, CDR2 SYGVKD. DNA of the CDR3: TGTGCCATCAGTGAGTCCGGGACAGGGCTGTATGGCTACACCTTC. Protein sequence: CAISESGTGLYGYTF.

Only a few counts were recorded for this clone. This sequence joins TRBV19 and TRBJ2-3, with 8 nucleotides matching TRBD1. Germline V gene sequence: CDR1 LNHDA, CDR2 SQIVND (reference sequence). The ends lost 1 base at V and 7 bases at J; junction bases unmatched: 7. The CDR3 runs to 15 residues. The CDR3 protein is CASSIGAGGANTQYF. CDR3 sequence (DNA): TGTGCCAGTAGTATAGGGGCAGGGGGCGCGAATACGCAGTATTTT.

This clone was detected once. The V gene is TRBV19, the J gene TRBJ2-3; 7 bases are a match to TRBD1. The CDR3 sequence is 15 residues long. J lost 4 bases, V lost 5 bases, and 9 bases had no gene match. Germline values: CDR1 LNHDA, CDR2 SQIVND (reference sequence). CDR3 protein: CASSFTGVMADTQYF. The DNA for the CDR3 is TGTGCCAGTAGTTTCACAGGGGTGATGGCAGATACGCAGTATTTT.